Listed here is a single T cell receptor beta chain. What it binds is not known. Germline V gives CDR1 MNHEY, CDR2 SVGAGI. The CDR3 spans 15 residues. V gave up 6 bases and J gave up 11 bases, with 20 bases separating them. Unique molecular identifiers had been added to the TCR beta cDNA libraries. MiXCR was run by TCRdb on the PCR reads, yielding one entry per CDR3 protein. The table shows some 800,000 distinct CDR3 sequences, with 46% occurring only once. The data are from a study of post-analysis software for immune sequencing data. Across the study: Some patients lacked subtype; others had relapsing-remitting, secondary progressive or progressive-relapsing disease. Study-level findings and limits: A few TRBV segments appeared more often in patients than in controls, and TRBV5-6, TRBV5-1 and TRBV20-1 were among these.

The specimen was blood. The chain uses TRBV6-5 and TRBJ1-6; a weak D match, TRBD1 (5 bases). The clonotype was recovered from a girl aged 5-17 years with multiple sclerosis. The CDR3 coding sequence is TGTGCCAGCAGGCCCTCTCAGGGCAGTGGGACACCCCTCCACTTT. It yields the protein CASRPSQGSGTPLHF.